A single T cell receptor (beta chain) is shown here with its context. The target antigen is unknown. This record belongs to a study of Graves' ophthalmopathy and Graves' hyperthyroidism. Looking at the study overall: Peripheral blood was collected at initial diagnosis, before any treatment.

Findings and caveats of the study: Clonotypes were expanded in thyroid at above 0.001 frequency, and most also appeared in blood.

Germline V gene data show CDR1 as MGHRA and CDR2 as YSYEKL. The CDR3 runs to 16 residues. V lost 7 bases, J lost 7 bases, and 22 bases lay in between. The TCR beta CDR3 regions underwent amplification from RNA transcripts. Second-round multiplex PCR came after a first-round RT-PCR that employed HTBI primers. MiXCR, run by TCRdb on the multiplex PCR reads, gives a single entry per CDR3 protein. Here the sample spans 500,000 to 800,000 distinct CDR3 sequences, under 50% being singletons. V usage is TRBV4-1 and J usage is TRBJ1-4, with D tentatively TRBD1 (6 bases). The receptor's source is an adult man with Graves' ophthalmopathy. Specimen: peripheral blood. CDR3 sequence reads: CASTRGEASLGEKLFF. The CDR3 bases are TGCGCCAGCACCAGGGGAGAGGCTAGCTTGGGTGAAAAACTGTTTTTT.